These T cell receptor beta chains were read from a single sample in a study of blood T cell repertoires in COVID-19. Only in-frame clones appear in the TCRdb table, and some are missing; sequencing was by immunoSEQ multiplex PCR. The data contain roughly 95,000 clones, more than 75% of them singletons. The sequencing sample was made of peripheral blood. Receptor source: a man at least 80 years old with acute or convalescent COVID-19. The CDR3 runs from the conserved cysteine through the conserved F or W. Each record gives: CDR3 protein, CDR3 DNA, V gene, J gene, CDR3 length, clone size, D gene. A D gene is named only where the DNA matches it firmly. Clone size is shown for a subset of rows, as once, few, many or a class of expanded clone.

CDR3: CATSDLQGPDTQYF; DNA: TGTGCCACCAGTGACTTACAGGGGCCAGATACGCAGTATTTT; V: TRBV24-1; J: TRBJ2-3; length: 14; size: .; D: TRBD1
CDR3: CASSLGGLETQYF; DNA: TGTGCCAGCAGTTTAGGCGGATTGGAGACCCAGTACTTC; V: TRBV12-3/TRBV12-4; J: TRBJ2-5; length: 13; size: once; D: .
CDR3: CASSSGKNTDTQYF; DNA: TGTGCCAGCAGCTCAGGGAAGAACACAGATACGCAGTATTTT; V: TRBV4-2; J: TRBJ2-3; length: 14; size: few; D: .
CDR3: CASRPTVNTEAFF; DNA: TGTGCCAGCAGGCCTACAGTGAACACTGAAGCTTTCTTT; V: TRBV28; J: TRBJ1-1; length: 13; size: .; D: .
CDR3: CAWTLPGGGPAEKLFF; DNA: TGTGCCTGGACCCTCCCTGGGGGGGGACCGGCTGAAAAACTGTTTTTT; V: TRBV30; J: TRBJ1-4; length: 16; size: few; D: .
CDR3: CASQDSANTGELFF; DNA: TGTGCCTCCCAAGACAGCGCGAACACCGGGGAGCTGTTTTTT; V: TRBV10-3; J: TRBJ2-2; length: 14; size: .; D: .
CDR3: CASSHYRTEYNEQFF; DNA: TGTGCCAGCAGCCATTATAGGACAGAGTACAATGAGCAGTTCTTC; V: TRBV3-1/TRBV3-2; J: TRBJ2-1; length: 15; size: .; D: .
CDR3: CASSALGRETNEKLFF; DNA: TGTGCCAGCAGTGCCCTCGGGAGGGAGACTAATGAAAAACTGTTTTTT; V: TRBV25-1; J: TRBJ1-4; length: 16; size: .; D: .
CDR3: CASSQGLGRGADTQYF; DNA: TGTGCCAGCAGCCAAGGACTAGGCCGGGGAGCAGATACGCAGTATTTT; V: TRBV4-2; J: TRBJ2-3; length: 16; size: .; D: .
CDR3: CASSLGQSNEKLFF; DNA: TGCGCCAGCAGCTTGGGGCAGTCGAATGAAAAACTGTTTTTT; V: TRBV5-1; J: TRBJ1-4; length: 14; size: .; D: .
CDR3: CASSQVTGTQYF; DNA: TGCGCCAGCAGCCAAGTAACCGGGACCCAGTACTTC; V: TRBV4-1; J: TRBJ2-5; length: 12; size: .; D: .
CDR3: CASSLRQGAASEAFF; DNA: TGTGCCAGCAGTTTACGACAGGGGGCCGCTAGTGAAGCTTTCTTT; V: TRBV27; J: TRBJ1-1; length: 15; size: .; D: TRBD1
CDR3: CASSQDSGGRAGELFF; DNA: TGCGCCAGCAGCCAAGATAGCGGCGGGAGGGCCGGGGAGCTGTTTTTT; V: TRBV4-3; J: TRBJ2-2; length: 16; size: .; D: TRBD2
CDR3: CASSSGSSNRYSTDTQYF; DNA: TGCGCCAGCAGTTCCGGGTCTTCAAACCGTTATAGCACAGATACGCAGTATTTT; V: TRBV5-1; J: TRBJ2-3; length: 18; size: .; D: .
CDR3: CASSTSIRVAFF; DNA: TGTGCCAGCAGTACTAGTATCCGGGTGGCTTTCTTT; V: TRBV28; J: TRBJ1-1; length: 12; size: .; D: .
CDR3: CASSYPGSIASNGYTF; DNA: TGTGCCAGCAGTTATCCAGGGTCTATCGCCTCGAATGGCTACACCTTC; V: TRBV6-6; J: TRBJ1-2; length: 16; size: .; D: .
CDR3: CASSLVRGADTQYF; DNA: TGTGCCAGCAGCTTAGTCAGGGGGGCAGATACGCAGTATTTT; V: TRBV11-2; J: TRBJ2-3; length: 14; size: .; D: .
CDR3: CSAAEDTEAFF; DNA: TGCAGTGCCGCGGAAGACACTGAAGCTTTCTTT; V: TRBV20-1; J: TRBJ1-1; length: 11; size: .; D: .
CDR3: CASSRHGQGKGRNTEAFF; DNA: TGTGCCAGCAGCCGACACGGCCAGGGGAAGGGGAGGAACACTGAAGCTTTCTTT; V: TRBV16; J: TRBJ1-1; length: 18; size: many; D: .
CDR3: CASSLWGRNGEKLFF; DNA: TGTGCCAGCAGCCTCTGGGGGAGGAACGGGGAAAAACTGTTTTTT; V: TRBV9; J: TRBJ1-4; length: 15; size: .; D: .
CDR3: CASSLSAGGQTGELFF; DNA: TGCGCCAGCAGCTTATCCGCGGGGGGGCAGACCGGGGAGCTGTTTTTT; V: TRBV5-1; J: TRBJ2-2; length: 16; size: .; D: TRBD2
CDR3: CASSWGTSGTGTGELFF; DNA: TGTGCCAGCAGCTGGGGGACTAGCGGGACGGGGACCGGGGAGCTGTTTTTT; V: TRBV5-6; J: TRBJ2-2; length: 17; size: .; D: TRBD2
CDR3: CASSLILTGGLQPQHF; DNA: TGTGCCAGCAGTTTAATCCTGACAGGGGGATTACAGCCCCAGCATTTT; V: TRBV28; J: TRBJ1-5; length: 16; size: .; D: TRBD1
CDR3: CASSLSGPQHF; DNA: TGTGCCAGCAGTTTATCGGGGCCCCAGCATTTT; V: TRBV28; J: TRBJ1-5; length: 11; size: once; D: .
CDR3: CASSLDIGSGGYTF; DNA: TGTGCCAGCAGCTTAGACATAGGGAGCGGTGGCTACACCTTC; V: TRBV7-9; J: TRBJ1-2; length: 14; size: .; D: .
CDR3: CASRGTGQQETQYF; DNA: TGTGCCAGCAGAGGGACAGGTCAACAAGAGACCCAGTACTTC; V: TRBV27; J: TRBJ2-5; length: 14; size: .; D: TRBD1
CDR3: CASRPDRASGNTIYF; DNA: TGTGCAAGTCGCCCGGACAGGGCCTCTGGAAACACCATATATTTT; V: TRBV12-2; J: TRBJ1-3; length: 15; size: .; D: .
CDR3: CASSFPGQGAGEQFF; DNA: TGTGCCAGCAGCTTTCCGGGACAGGGGGCAGGTGAGCAGTTCTTC; V: TRBV11-2; J: TRBJ2-1; length: 15; size: .; D: TRBD1
CDR3: CASSRDSYNSPLHF; DNA: TGTGCCAGTTCCAGGGACTCCTATAATTCACCCCTCCACTTT; V: TRBV19; J: TRBJ1-6; length: 14; size: .; D: .
CDR3: CASSLISRGDEQYF; DNA: TGTGCCAGCAGCTTAATCTCCAGGGGCGACGAGCAGTACTTC; V: TRBV7-9; J: TRBJ2-7; length: 14; size: few; D: .
CDR3: CASSLDRYGYTF; DNA: TGCGCCAGCAGCCTCGACAGATATGGCTACACCTTC; V: TRBV5-1; J: TRBJ1-2; length: 12; size: .; D: .
CDR3: CASSQVGTTNEKLFF; DNA: TGCGCCAGCAGCCAAGTTGGCACGACTAATGAAAAACTGTTTTTT; V: TRBV4-1; J: TRBJ1-4; length: 15; size: few; D: .
CDR3: CASTPGGPHNEQFF; DNA: TGTGCCAGCACCCCCGGGGGGCCCCACAATGAGCAGTTCTTC; V: TRBV6-2/TRBV6-3; J: TRBJ2-1; length: 14; size: .; D: .
CDR3: CASSYSNGEQYF; DNA: TGTGCCAGCAGTTACTCGAACGGCGAGCAGTACTTC; V: TRBV6-6; J: TRBJ2-7; length: 12; size: .; D: .
CDR3: CASSLFGGQGRQPQHF; DNA: TGTGCCAGCAGTTTATTTGGAGGACAGGGACGCCAGCCCCAGCATTTT; V: TRBV27; J: TRBJ1-5; length: 16; size: .; D: TRBD1
CDR3: CASSPGTKAGGEQFF; DNA: TGTGCCAGCTCACCAGGAACTAAAGCCGGGGGTGAGCAGTTCTTC; V: TRBV18; J: TRBJ2-1; length: 15; size: .; D: .
CDR3: CASSSGGPGVPGELFF; DNA: TGCGCCAGCAGCTCCGGTGGGCCAGGGGTGCCCGGGGAGCTGTTTTTT; V: TRBV5-1; J: TRBJ2-2; length: 16; size: .; D: .
CDR3: CASSDRDRGRYQPQHF; DNA: TGTGCCAGCAGCGACCGGGACAGGGGGCGTTATCAGCCCCAGCATTTT; V: TRBV7-2; J: TRBJ1-5; length: 16; size: .; D: TRBD1
CDR3: CASSVSGGSETQYF; DNA: TGTGCCAGCAGCGTTTCGGGGGGCTCAGAGACCCAGTACTTC; V: TRBV9; J: TRBJ2-5; length: 14; size: once; D: .